These T cell receptor beta chains were read from a single sample in a study of T-cell reconstitution after alpha-beta-depleted transplantation in children. TCRdb used MiXCR to reprocess the PCR reads, holding one entry per CDR3 protein. The sample has nearly 200,000 distinct CDR3 sequences; roughly 6.3% are singletons. The material was PBMCs, obtained before TCRalphabeta/CD19-depleted stem cell transplant. Source of these receptors: a girl under three years old with combined immunodeficiency, due to receive a stem cell transplant. The conserved cysteine and the conserved F or W are not part of the CDR3 here. The D gene is left open where the match is weak. Expanded clones get a size class; other rows say once, few or many, or leave the size out.

CDR3aa,j_gene,abundance,v_gene,d_gene
ASSQEDSYGYT,TRBJ1-2,many,TRBV4-1,.
ASSYTEGNYNEQF,TRBJ2-1,.,TRBV6-5,.
ASNDGAQNIQY,TRBJ2-4,many,TRBV12-3/TRBV12-4,.
ASSLTGALGNQPQH,TRBJ1-5,many,TRBV7-2,TRBD1
ASSAPGQGYNEQF,TRBJ2-1,.,TRBV9,TRBD1
SAITLGQGDLSYEQY,TRBJ2-7,.,TRBV20-1,TRBD1
ASSPSGIQGQETQY,TRBJ2-5,.,TRBV18,.
ASSLNHNRGRDTEAF,TRBJ1-1,many,TRBV7-9,TRBD1
ASSQYQPQH,TRBJ1-5,many,TRBV28,.
ASSRGGFSLNEQF,TRBJ2-1,many,TRBV28,TRBD2
SALAPPTSGGYEQY,TRBJ2-7,many,TRBV20-1,TRBD2
ASSLVTNNEQF,TRBJ2-1,many,TRBV7-2,.
ASSEQGFPYEQY,TRBJ2-7,many,TRBV5-6,TRBD1
ASSPGTVTEAF,TRBJ1-1,many,TRBV5-1,TRBD1
SAVDSHSSGANVLT,TRBJ2-6,many,TRBV29-1,.
ASSTVREQY,TRBJ2-7,many,TRBV28,.
ATSPGSTYEQY,TRBJ2-7,many,TRBV15,.
ASSSHDRGVPYEQY,TRBJ2-7,many,TRBV28,TRBD1
SVEDPGAGANVLT,TRBJ2-6,.,TRBV29-1,.